This passage covers 5 T cell receptor beta chains from one sample sequenced in a study of blood T cell repertoires in COVID-19. Using immunoSEQ multiplex PCR, the repertoire was profiled, and TCRdb retains in-frame clones only, with some absent. The sample has 95,000 to 110,000 clones, more than 80% seen once. The specimen sequenced was peripheral blood. These receptors were obtained from a human donor in a cohort sampled during active COVID-19.

This chain joins TRBV7-9 and TRBJ1-5, with D possibly TRBD1 on 5 matching bases. The CDR3 length is 17 residues. The V end was cut by 5 bases, the J end by 2 bases, with 19 bases between. Looked up from germline, CDR1 is SEHNR and CDR2 is FQNEAQ (reference sequence). The CDR3 reads CASSPGAGGTGNQPQHF. For the CDR3, the DNA is TGTGCCAGCAGCCCCGGGGCGGGAGGGACGGGCAATCAGCCCCAGCATTTT.

The V call is TRBV18, the J call TRBJ1-1, with D possibly being TRBD1 (6 bases). Germline V gene lookup returns CDR1 KGHSH and CDR2 LQKENI. V lost 4 bases, J lost 7 bases, and 13 bases lay in between. CDR3 size: 13 residues. In DNA form, the CDR3 reads TGTGCCAGCTCACTAGGGACACCCAATGAAGCTTTCTTT. It yields the protein CASSLGTPNEAFF.

The chain is built from TRBV23-1 and TRBJ1-1; no clear D gene. TRBV23-1 is an ORF, with its function uncertain. CDR3 length: 15 amino acids. Deletions cut 4 bases from V and 4 bases from J, with 16 bases between. The CDR3 DNA reads as TGCGCCAGCAGTCCGGGAATGGGGAAGGGCACTGAAGCTTTCTTT. Translated: CASSPGMGKGTEAFF.

The V call is TRBV6-5, the J call TRBJ2-7; D may be TRBD2 (7 bases). Trimming removed 8 bases from V and 0 bases from J, with 17 bases in between. The CDR3 length is 15 residues. Germline values: CDR1 MNHEY, CDR2 SVGAGI. In nucleotides, the CDR3 is TGTGCCAGCCCTCCGGCGGGGGCGAGCTCCTACGAGCAGTACTTC. Protein: CASPPAGASSYEQYF.

V is TRBV5-1 and J is TRBJ1-2; D is undetermined. Germline assignment: CDR1 SGHRS and CDR2 YFSETQ. The CDR3 length is 13 residues. V dropped 3 bases and J dropped 3 bases, with 9 bases sitting between them. The CDR3 reads CASSSGPDYGYTF. The CDR3 DNA reads as TGCGCCAGCAGCTCAGGTCCTGACTATGGCTACACCTTC.